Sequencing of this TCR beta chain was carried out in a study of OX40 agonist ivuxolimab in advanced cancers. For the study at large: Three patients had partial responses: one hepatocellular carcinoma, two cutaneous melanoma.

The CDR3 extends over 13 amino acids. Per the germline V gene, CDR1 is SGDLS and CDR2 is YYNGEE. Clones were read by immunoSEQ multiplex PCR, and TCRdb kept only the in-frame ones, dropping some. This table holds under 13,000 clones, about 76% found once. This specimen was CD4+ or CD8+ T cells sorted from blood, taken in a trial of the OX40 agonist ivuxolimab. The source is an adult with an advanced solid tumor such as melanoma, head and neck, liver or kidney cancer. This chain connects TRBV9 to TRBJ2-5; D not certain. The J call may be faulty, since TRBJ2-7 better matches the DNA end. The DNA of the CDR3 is TGTGCCAGCAGCGTAGGGGTTCCCTACGAGCAGTACTTC. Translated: CASSVGVPYEQYF.